This is a list of T cell receptor beta chains from one sample in a study of cytomegalovirus exposure and HLA in healthy donors. Generated by immunoSEQ multiplex PCR, the TCRdb table keeps only in-frame clones and is missing some. Here the sample spans roughly 98,000 clones, approximately 71% being singletons. Source material: PBMCs. The receptors come from a female donor in good health and CMV-seronegative. Both conserved end residues are part of each CDR3. The D gene is left open where the match is weak. Part of the rows lack a size; the others show once, few, many or a class for expanded clones.

-	TRBV6-1	TRBD1	TRBJ1-2	TGTGCCAGCAGTGATGACAGGGGATATGGCTATGGCTACACCTTC	CASSDDRGYGYGYTF
few	TRBV7-3	TRBD1	TRBJ2-2	TGTGCCAGCAGCTTAACTCCAGGGGGCGGTATCGGGGAGCTGTTTTTT	CASSLTPGGGIGELFF
-	TRBV28	-	TRBJ2-7	TGTGCCAGCACCACGGGACAAGGGCTAACCTACGAGCAGTACTTC	CASTTGQGLTYEQYF
-	TRBV11-2	TRBD1	TRBJ1-2	TGTGCCAGCAGCGCTTGGACAGGGAACTATGGCTACACCTTC	CASSAWTGNYGYTF
-	TRBV18	-	TRBJ2-4	TGTGCCAGCTCACCCCCCCAGGGAGGACGGCACATTCAGTACTTC	CASSPPQGGRHIQYF
-	TRBV11-2	TRBD1	TRBJ1-6	TGTGCCAGCAGCCAGGGGACAGGGGGCCGTTCCTATAATTCACCCCTCCACTTT	CASSQGTGGRSYNSPLHF
-	TRBV7-3	TRBD1	TRBJ2-2	TGTGCCAGCAGCTTAGGCCCACAGGGGAGGGAGCTGTTTTTT	CASSLGPQGRELFF
-	TRBV25-1	-	TRBJ1-1	TGTGCCAGCAGTGACTTAAGTTTTTCGGGGGGGCTGAACACTGAAGCTTTCTTT	CASSDLSFSGGLNTEAFF
-	TRBV5-6	TRBD1	TRBJ2-6	TGTGCCAGCAGCTTGGAGGCAGGGGGAAAATGGGCCAACGTCCTGACTTTC	CASSLEAGGKWANVLTF
few	TRBV4-1	-	TRBJ1-6	TGCGCCAGCAGCCAAGATACCCAGGGGTACTCACCCCTCCACTTT	CASSQDTQGYSPLHF
-	TRBV30	-	TRBJ1-2	TGTGCCTGGAGTAGTCGGGGGGACATCGGAGGCTACACCTTC	CAWSSRGDIGGYTF
-	TRBV5-1	TRBD1	TRBJ1-2	TGCGCCAGCAGCTTGTCGTTGGGACAGGACTATGGCTACACCTTC	CASSLSLGQDYGYTF